These T cell receptor beta chains were read from a single sample in a study of response to subunit inactivated influenza vaccine. A single record per CDR3 protein comes from TCRdb applying MiXCR to the RT-PCR reads. The sample has about 540,000 distinct CDR3 sequences, around a quarter seen once; the top ten hold 2.5% to 3.5%. This sample also appeared in a second study, on T cells expressing NK-cell markers.

Source: CD4+ T cells sorted from PBMCs, taken 11 to 12 days after vaccination. The receptors originated from a man aged 45-60 years who received an inactivated influenza vaccine. Both conserved end residues are part of each CDR3. Fields, in order: V gene, clone size, J gene, D gene, CDR3 protein, CDR3 DNA. D genes are given only for firm matches. Not all rows give a size; the values are once, few, many and, for expanded clones, a class.

V gene: TRBV7-8
clone size: few
J gene: TRBJ1-2
D gene: .
CDR3 protein: CASSLGVRIAGGNYGYTF
CDR3 DNA: TGTGCCAGCAGCTTAGGTGTCCGGATCGCGGGGGGTAACTATGGCTACACCTTC

V gene: TRBV7-8
clone size: many
J gene: TRBJ2-1
D gene: TRBD2
CDR3 protein: CASSKGLAGVGDEQFF
CDR3 DNA: TGTGCCAGCAGCAAGGGACTAGCGGGAGTAGGAGATGAGCAGTTCTTC

V gene: TRBV20-1
clone size: .
J gene: TRBJ2-5
D gene: .
CDR3 protein: CSARDPRTQETQYF
CDR3 DNA: TGCAGTGCTAGAGATCCTCGGACGCAGGAGACCCAGTACTTC

V gene: TRBV3-1
clone size: .
J gene: TRBJ1-6
D gene: .
CDR3 protein: CASSQGDGRSPLHF
CDR3 DNA: TGTGCCAGCAGCCAAGGCGACGGGCGGTCACCCCTCCACTTT

V gene: TRBV23-1
clone size: .
J gene: TRBJ2-5
D gene: .
CDR3 protein: CASSHKAQETQYF
CDR3 DNA: TGCGCCAGCAGTCATAAAGCCCAAGAGACCCAGTACTTC

V gene: TRBV20-1
clone size: few
J gene: TRBJ2-1
D gene: .
CDR3 protein: CSANRGSTDEQFF
CDR3 DNA: TGCAGTGCCAACCGGGGCAGTACCGATGAGCAGTTCTTC

V gene: TRBV19
clone size: .
J gene: TRBJ1-4
D gene: TRBD1
CDR3 protein: CASSITWDSEKLFF
CDR3 DNA: TGTGCCAGTAGTATTACTTGGGACAGCGAAAAACTGTTTTTT

V gene: TRBV5-1
clone size: few
J gene: TRBJ2-1
D gene: TRBD1
CDR3 protein: CASSPQGFGQFF
CDR3 DNA: TGCGCCAGCAGCCCACAGGGGTTTGGGCAGTTCTTC

V gene: TRBV20-1
clone size: .
J gene: TRBJ2-5
D gene: TRBD1
CDR3 protein: CRAQGASGETQYF
CDR3 DNA: TGCAGGGCACAGGGGGCTAGCGGAGAGACCCAGTACTTC

V gene: TRBV28
clone size: many
J gene: TRBJ2-1
D gene: .
CDR3 protein: CASITTERRKDNEQFF
CDR3 DNA: TGTGCCAGCATTACTACCGAGAGACGAAAGGACAATGAGCAGTTCTTC

V gene: TRBV5-1
clone size: .
J gene: TRBJ2-1
D gene: .
CDR3 protein: CASRPTADSLEQFF
CDR3 DNA: TGCGCCAGCAGACCGACGGCGGACTCTCTTGAGCAGTTCTTC

V gene: TRBV23-1
clone size: .
J gene: TRBJ2-1
D gene: TRBD2
CDR3 protein: CASSQPLAGAIEQFF
CDR3 DNA: TGCGCCAGCAGTCAACCACTAGCGGGGGCCATTGAGCAGTTCTTC

V gene: TRBV7-8
clone size: many
J gene: TRBJ1-1
D gene: .
CDR3 protein: CASSPITGNTEAFF
CDR3 DNA: TGTGCCAGCAGCCCGATTACGGGAAACACTGAAGCTTTCTTT

V gene: TRBV5-1
clone size: many
J gene: TRBJ2-7
D gene: TRBD1
CDR3 protein: CASSTVTGSFFYEQYF
CDR3 DNA: TGCGCCAGCAGCACCGTGACAGGGTCGTTCTTCTACGAGCAGTACTTC

V gene: TRBV29-1
clone size: few
J gene: TRBJ2-5
D gene: .
CDR3 protein: CSVEPGPRTQYF
CDR3 DNA: TGCAGCGTTGAACCAGGGCCTCGTACCCAGTACTTC

V gene: TRBV2
clone size: .
J gene: TRBJ2-5
D gene: .
CDR3 protein: CASSEGMKGAETQYF
CDR3 DNA: TGTGCCAGCAGTGAAGGGATGAAGGGAGCAGAGACCCAGTACTTC

V gene: TRBV11-2
clone size: few
J gene: TRBJ2-2
D gene: TRBD2
CDR3 protein: CASSSRLAGTGELFF
CDR3 DNA: TGTGCCAGCAGCTCCCGACTAGCTGGGACCGGGGAGCTGTTTTTT

V gene: TRBV12-3/TRBV12-4
clone size: .
J gene: TRBJ1-2
D gene: TRBD1
CDR3 protein: CASSLGVDRVGGYTF
CDR3 DNA: TGTGCCAGCAGTTTAGGGGTCGACAGGGTTGGTGGCTACACCTTC

V gene: TRBV14
clone size: once
J gene: TRBJ2-3
D gene: .
CDR3 protein: CASSPRAGITDTQYF
CDR3 DNA: TGTGCCAGCAGCCCTCGGGCAGGGATCACAGATACGCAGTATTTT

V gene: TRBV29-1
clone size: many
J gene: TRBJ2-4
D gene: TRBD2
CDR3 protein: CSVAGRNSNIQYF
CDR3 DNA: TGCAGCGTAGCGGGACGGAATAGCAACATTCAGTACTTC

V gene: TRBV20-1
clone size: .
J gene: TRBJ2-3
D gene: .
CDR3 protein: CSARDIRGADTQYF
CDR3 DNA: TGCAGTGCTCGGGACATCAGGGGTGCAGATACGCAGTATTTT

V gene: TRBV4-3
clone size: .
J gene: TRBJ1-4
D gene: .
CDR3 protein: CASSVGPYEKLFF
CDR3 DNA: TGCGCCAGCAGCGTCGGGCCTTATGAAAAACTGTTTTTT

V gene: TRBV4-3
clone size: .
J gene: TRBJ2-3
D gene: .
CDR3 protein: CASSLDLWVRGTQYF
CDR3 DNA: TGCGCCAGCAGCCTGGATCTGTGGGTTCGGGGTACGCAGTATTTT

V gene: TRBV20-1
clone size: .
J gene: TRBJ1-5
D gene: .
CDR3 protein: CSASRTGILQPQHF
CDR3 DNA: TGCAGTGCTTCCCGAACAGGGATTCTCCAGCCCCAGCATTTT

V gene: TRBV11-2
clone size: many
J gene: TRBJ2-2
D gene: TRBD2
CDR3 protein: CASSLRLAGGTGELFF
CDR3 DNA: TGTGCCAGCAGCTTAAGACTAGCGGGGGGCACCGGGGAGCTGTTTTTT

V gene: TRBV19
clone size: .
J gene: TRBJ2-7
D gene: TRBD2
CDR3 protein: CASTLGQGLNYEQYF
CDR3 DNA: TGTGCCAGTACCCTCGGCCAGGGACTAAACTACGAGCAGTACTTC

V gene: TRBV19
clone size: few
J gene: TRBJ1-1
D gene: .
CDR3 protein: CASSIRFGGSEAFF
CDR3 DNA: TGTGCCAGTAGTATTCGATTCGGCGGCTCTGAAGCTTTCTTT

V gene: TRBV24-1
clone size: .
J gene: TRBJ2-2
D gene: .
CDR3 protein: CATSDPTRAGGELFF
CDR3 DNA: TGTGCCACCAGTGACCCAACCCGGGCCGGCGGGGAGCTGTTTTTT

V gene: TRBV15
clone size: few
J gene: TRBJ2-1
D gene: TRBD1
CDR3 protein: CATSGGTGVYNEQFF
CDR3 DNA: TGTGCCACCAGCGGGGGGACAGGGGTCTACAATGAGCAGTTCTTC

V gene: TRBV12-3/TRBV12-4
clone size: .
J gene: TRBJ2-2
D gene: .
CDR3 protein: CASFRIFTGELFF
CDR3 DNA: TGTGCCAGCTTTAGAATTTTCACCGGGGAGCTGTTTTTT

V gene: TRBV19
clone size: .
J gene: TRBJ2-3
D gene: .
CDR3 protein: CASSIEGTDTQYF
CDR3 DNA: TGTGCCAGTAGTATAGAAGGCACAGATACGCAGTATTTT

V gene: TRBV2
clone size: .
J gene: TRBJ2-7
D gene: .
CDR3 protein: CASRETTLGEQYF
CDR3 DNA: TGTGCCAGCAGAGAAACTACGCTCGGAGAGCAGTACTTC

V gene: TRBV4-3
clone size: few
J gene: TRBJ2-7
D gene: .
CDR3 protein: CASSQDIGPGSYEQYF
CDR3 DNA: TGCGCCAGCAGCCAAGATATAGGGCCAGGCTCCTACGAGCAGTACTTC

V gene: TRBV30
clone size: .
J gene: TRBJ1-4
D gene: TRBD1
CDR3 protein: CAWNRVYRGRTNEKLFF
CDR3 DNA: TGTGCCTGGAACCGTGTTTACAGGGGGCGAACTAATGAAAAACTGTTTTTT

V gene: TRBV12-3/TRBV12-4
clone size: few
J gene: TRBJ2-1
D gene: TRBD2
CDR3 protein: CASSEAGGPKNEQFF
CDR3 DNA: TGTGCCAGCAGTGAAGCGGGGGGGCCGAAAAATGAGCAGTTCTTC

V gene: TRBV6-6
clone size: .
J gene: TRBJ2-1
D gene: .
CDR3 protein: CASIGGVNVQFF
CDR3 DNA: TGTGCCAGCATCGGAGGGGTCAATGTGCAGTTCTTC

V gene: TRBV24-1
clone size: few
J gene: TRBJ1-2
D gene: .
CDR3 protein: CATSDTGFGYTF
CDR3 DNA: TGTGCCACCAGTGATACGGGTTTCGGCTACACCTTC

V gene: TRBV20-1
clone size: few
J gene: TRBJ2-3
D gene: .
CDR3 protein: CSANPFGDTQYF
CDR3 DNA: TGCAGTGCTAACCCCTTCGGAGATACGCAGTATTTT

V gene: TRBV12-3/TRBV12-4
clone size: few
J gene: TRBJ1-2
D gene: .
CDR3 protein: CASSYPGDGYTF
CDR3 DNA: TGTGCCAGCAGTTACCCGGGGGACGGCTACACCTTC

V gene: TRBV7-8
clone size: few
J gene: TRBJ2-7
D gene: TRBD1
CDR3 protein: CASSFTGGTYEQYF
CDR3 DNA: TGTGCCAGCAGCTTTACAGGGGGGACCTACGAGCAGTACTTC

V gene: TRBV28
clone size: .
J gene: TRBJ1-5
D gene: TRBD1
CDR3 protein: CASSPRTGGSQPQHF
CDR3 DNA: TGTGCCAGCAGTCCCAGGACAGGGGGCTCTCAGCCCCAGCATTTT

V gene: TRBV15
clone size: .
J gene: TRBJ2-1
D gene: .
CDR3 protein: CATSTNYNEQFF
CDR3 DNA: TGTGCCACCAGCACGAACTACAATGAGCAGTTCTTC

V gene: TRBV29-1
clone size: .
J gene: TRBJ1-5
D gene: .
CDR3 protein: CSVEVTTGGPQHF
CDR3 DNA: TGCAGCGTTGAAGTTACCACAGGCGGGCCCCAGCATTTT

V gene: TRBV3-1
clone size: few
J gene: TRBJ2-6
D gene: .
CDR3 protein: CASSPHSQGPNVLTF
CDR3 DNA: TGTGCCAGCAGCCCCCATTCGCAGGGCCCCAACGTCCTGACTTTC